This TCR beta chain was found in a study of shared clonotypes between healthy human individuals. Overall study context: Every donor yielded three CD4 naive, three CD4 memory, two CD8 naive and one CD8 memory plate. Findings and caveats of the study: Depth was large, yet rarefaction showed that sorted-subset sequencing was incomplete. The authors sampled blood alone, and tissue repertoires likely differ.

Around 32,000 T cell genomes, or approximately 190 ng DNA, went into the sorted-subset replicate PCRs. Profiled with immunoSEQ multiplex PCR; TCRdb holds only in-frame clones, not every one. The sample lists 1,400,000 or so clones, about 98.5% occurring once. There are 15 residues in the CDR3. V lost 2 bases to trimming and J lost 0 bases, with 8 bases between them. Germline loops: CDR1 SGHTA, CDR2 FQGNSA. In the case of this clone: Antigen specificity is unknown.

The J gene is TRBJ2-1, the V gene TRBV7-2; no definite D call. The sample taken for sequencing was naive CD4+ T cells sorted from blood. Regarding subset: CD45RA+ positively selected. The TCR was taken from a man younger than 45 in good health. CDR3: CASSLMVSSYNEQFF. CDR3 nucleotides: TGTGCCAGCAGCTTAATGGTGAGCTCCTACAATGAGCAGTTCTTC.